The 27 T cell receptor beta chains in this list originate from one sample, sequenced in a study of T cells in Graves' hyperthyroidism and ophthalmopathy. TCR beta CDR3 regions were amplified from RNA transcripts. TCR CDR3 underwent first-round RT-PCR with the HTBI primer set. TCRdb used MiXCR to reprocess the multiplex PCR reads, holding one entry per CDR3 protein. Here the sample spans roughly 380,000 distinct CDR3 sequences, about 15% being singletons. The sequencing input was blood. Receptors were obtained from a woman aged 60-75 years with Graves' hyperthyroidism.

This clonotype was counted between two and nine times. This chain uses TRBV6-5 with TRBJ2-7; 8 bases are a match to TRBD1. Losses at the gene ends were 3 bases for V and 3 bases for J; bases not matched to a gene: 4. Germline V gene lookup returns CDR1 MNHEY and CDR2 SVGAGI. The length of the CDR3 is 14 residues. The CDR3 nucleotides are TGTGCCAGCAGTTATCAACAGGGGGTCTACGAGCAGTACTTC. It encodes CASSYQQGVYEQYF.

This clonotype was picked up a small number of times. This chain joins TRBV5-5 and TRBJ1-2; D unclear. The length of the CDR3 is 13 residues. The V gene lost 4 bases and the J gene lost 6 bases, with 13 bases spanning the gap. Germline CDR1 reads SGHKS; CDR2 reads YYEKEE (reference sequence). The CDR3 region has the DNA TGTGCCAGCAGCAGGGAACTCTGGGATGGCTACACCTTC. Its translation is CASSRELWDGYTF.

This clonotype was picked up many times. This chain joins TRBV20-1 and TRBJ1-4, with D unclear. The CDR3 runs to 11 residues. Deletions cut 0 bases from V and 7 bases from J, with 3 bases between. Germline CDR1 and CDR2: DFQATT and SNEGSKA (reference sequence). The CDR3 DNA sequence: TGCAGTGCTAGAGATCGTGAAAAACTGTTTTTT. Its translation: CSARDREKLFF.

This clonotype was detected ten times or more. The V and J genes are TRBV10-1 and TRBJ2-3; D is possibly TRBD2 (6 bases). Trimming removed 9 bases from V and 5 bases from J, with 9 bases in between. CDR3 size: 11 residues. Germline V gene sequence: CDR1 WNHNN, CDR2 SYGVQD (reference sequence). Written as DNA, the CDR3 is TGCGCCAGGGATAGCGGAGATACGCAGTATTTT. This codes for CARDSGDTQYF.

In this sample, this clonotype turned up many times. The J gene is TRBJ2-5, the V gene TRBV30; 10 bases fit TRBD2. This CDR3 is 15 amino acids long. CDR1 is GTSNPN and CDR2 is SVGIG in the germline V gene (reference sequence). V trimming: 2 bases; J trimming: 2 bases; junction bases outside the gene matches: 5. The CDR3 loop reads CAWSTGLAVQETQYF. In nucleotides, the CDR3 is TGTGCCTGGAGTACAGGACTAGCGGTTCAAGAGACCCAGTACTTC.

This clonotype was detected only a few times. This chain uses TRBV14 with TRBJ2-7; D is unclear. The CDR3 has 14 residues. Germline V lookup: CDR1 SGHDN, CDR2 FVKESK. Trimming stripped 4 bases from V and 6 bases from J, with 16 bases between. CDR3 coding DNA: TGTGCCAGCAGCCGCCTACCCGATACTGGCGAGCAGTACTTC. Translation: CASSRLPDTGEQYF.

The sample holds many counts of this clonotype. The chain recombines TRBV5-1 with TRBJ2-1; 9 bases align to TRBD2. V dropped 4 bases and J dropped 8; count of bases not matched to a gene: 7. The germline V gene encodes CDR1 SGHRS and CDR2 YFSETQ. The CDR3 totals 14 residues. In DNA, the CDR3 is TGCGCCAGCAGCCAGGTAGCGGGAGAGGATGAGCAGTTCTTC. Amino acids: CASSQVAGEDEQFF. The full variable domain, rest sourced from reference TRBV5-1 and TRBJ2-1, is KAGVTQTPRYLIKTRGQQVTLSCSPISGHRSVSWYQQTPGQGLQFLFEYFSETQRNKGNFPGRFSGRQFSNSRSEMNVSTLELGDSALYLCASSQVAGEDEQFFGPGTRLTVL.

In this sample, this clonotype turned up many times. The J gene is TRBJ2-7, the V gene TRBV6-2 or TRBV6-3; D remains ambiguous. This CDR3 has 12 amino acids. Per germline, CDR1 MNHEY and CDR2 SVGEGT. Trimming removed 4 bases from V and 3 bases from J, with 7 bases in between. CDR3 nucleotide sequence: TGTGCCAGCAGTTTCTCTTACTACGAGCAGTACTTC. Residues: CASSFSYYEQYF.

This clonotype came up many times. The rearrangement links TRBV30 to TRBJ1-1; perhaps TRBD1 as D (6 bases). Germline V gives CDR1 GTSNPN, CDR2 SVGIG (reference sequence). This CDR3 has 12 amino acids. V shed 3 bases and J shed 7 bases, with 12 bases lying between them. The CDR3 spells CAWSLGGGEAFF. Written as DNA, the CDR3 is TGTGCCTGGAGCCTCGGGGGCGGTGAAGCTTTCTTT.

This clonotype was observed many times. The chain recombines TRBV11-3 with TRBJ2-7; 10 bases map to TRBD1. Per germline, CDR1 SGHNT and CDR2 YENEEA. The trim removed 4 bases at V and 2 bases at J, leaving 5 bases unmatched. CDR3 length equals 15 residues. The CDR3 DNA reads TGTGCCAGCAGCTCCAGGGACAGGGGTCCCTACGAGCAGTACTTC. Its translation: CASSSRDRGPYEQYF.

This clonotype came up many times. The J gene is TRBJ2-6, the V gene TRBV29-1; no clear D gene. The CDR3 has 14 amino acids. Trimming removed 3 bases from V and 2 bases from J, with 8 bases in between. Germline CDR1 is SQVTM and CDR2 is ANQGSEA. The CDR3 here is CSVERTTGANVLTF. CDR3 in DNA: TGCAGCGTTGAGCGGACCACTGGGGCCAACGTCCTGACTTTC.

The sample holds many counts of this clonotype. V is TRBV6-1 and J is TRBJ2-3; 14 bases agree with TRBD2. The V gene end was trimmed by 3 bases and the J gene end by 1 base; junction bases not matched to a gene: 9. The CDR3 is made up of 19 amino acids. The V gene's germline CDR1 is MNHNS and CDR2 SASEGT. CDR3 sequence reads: CASSDQGLAGAFGTDTQYF. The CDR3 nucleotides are TGTGCCAGCAGTGATCAGGGACTAGCGGGAGCGTTCGGCACAGATACGCAGTATTTT.

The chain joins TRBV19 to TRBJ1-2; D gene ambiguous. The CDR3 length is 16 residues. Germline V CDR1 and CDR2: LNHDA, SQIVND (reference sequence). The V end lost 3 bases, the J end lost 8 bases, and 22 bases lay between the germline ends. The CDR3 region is CASSIVGQVFLYGYTF. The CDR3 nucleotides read TGTGCCAGTAGTATTGTGGGTCAGGTTTTTTTGTACGGCTACACCTTC.

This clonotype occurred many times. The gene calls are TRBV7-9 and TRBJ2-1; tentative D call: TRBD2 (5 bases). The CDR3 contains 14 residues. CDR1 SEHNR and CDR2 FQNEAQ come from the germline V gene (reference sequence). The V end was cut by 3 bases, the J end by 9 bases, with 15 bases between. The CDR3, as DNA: TGTGCCAGCAGCTTGAAGGGCGCGGCGGGTGAGCAGTTCTTC. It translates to CASSLKGAAGEQFF.

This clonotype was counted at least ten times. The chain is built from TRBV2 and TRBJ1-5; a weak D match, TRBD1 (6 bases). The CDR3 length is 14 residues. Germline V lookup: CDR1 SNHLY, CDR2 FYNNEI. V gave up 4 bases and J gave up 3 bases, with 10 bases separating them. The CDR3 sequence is CASSVGGFNQPQHF. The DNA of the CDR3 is TGTGCCAGCAGTGTAGGGGGGTTCAATCAGCCCCAGCATTTT.

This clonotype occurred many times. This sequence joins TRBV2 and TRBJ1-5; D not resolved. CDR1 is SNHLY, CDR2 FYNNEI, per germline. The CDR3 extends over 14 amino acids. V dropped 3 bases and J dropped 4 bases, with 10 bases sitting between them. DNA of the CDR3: TGTGCCAGCAGTGACAGAGCGGGAAATCAGCCCCAGCATTTT. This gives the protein CASSDRAGNQPQHF.

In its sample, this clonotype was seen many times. CDR3: CASSAPDRGFYGYTF. As DNA, the CDR3 is TGTGCCAGCAGTGCCCCGGACAGGGGCTTCTATGGCTACACCTTC. The chain recombines TRBV27 with TRBJ1-2; TRBD1 aligns across 9 bases. V was pared by 5 bases and J by 4 bases, with 8 bases of the junction left unmatched. Germline assignment: CDR1 MNHEY and CDR2 SMNVEV (reference sequence). This CDR3 has 15 residues.

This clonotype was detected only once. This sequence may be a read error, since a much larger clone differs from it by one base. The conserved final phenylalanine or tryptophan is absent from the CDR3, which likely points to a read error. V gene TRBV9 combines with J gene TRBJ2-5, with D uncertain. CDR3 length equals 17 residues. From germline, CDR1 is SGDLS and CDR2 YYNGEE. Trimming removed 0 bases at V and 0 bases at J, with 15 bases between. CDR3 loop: CASSVGGGQTYQETQYL. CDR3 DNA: TGTGCCAGCAGCGTAGGAGGTGGCCAAACCTACCAAGAGACCCAGTACCTC.

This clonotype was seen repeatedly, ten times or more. The CDR3 reads CASSVGNEQYF. DNA of the CDR3: TGTGCCAGCAGTGTAGGAAACGAGCAGTACTTC. The J gene is TRBJ2-7, the V gene TRBV3-1, with D hard to call. The CDR3 totals 11 residues. V was trimmed by 6 bases and J by 5 bases, leaving 8 bases between them. Per germline, CDR1 LGHDT and CDR2 YNNKEL (reference sequence).

CDR3 in DNA: TGTGCCAGCAGTTACTCGAGCCCGGGCCTCTCTGGAAACACCATATATTTT. It codes for CASSYSSPGLSGNTIYF. The V call is TRBV6-5, the J call TRBJ1-3; D unresolved. Deletions cut 0 bases from V and 0 bases from J, with 12 bases between. The CDR3 extends over 17 amino acids. The germline gives CDR1 MNHEY, CDR2 SVGAGI.

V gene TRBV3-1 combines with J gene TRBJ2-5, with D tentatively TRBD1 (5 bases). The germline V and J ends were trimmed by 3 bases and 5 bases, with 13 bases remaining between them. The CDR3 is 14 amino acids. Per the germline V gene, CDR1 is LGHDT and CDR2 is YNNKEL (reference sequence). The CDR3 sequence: CASSHQGRGETQYF. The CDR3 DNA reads TGTGCCAGCAGCCACCAGGGCCGTGGGGAGACCCAGTACTTC.

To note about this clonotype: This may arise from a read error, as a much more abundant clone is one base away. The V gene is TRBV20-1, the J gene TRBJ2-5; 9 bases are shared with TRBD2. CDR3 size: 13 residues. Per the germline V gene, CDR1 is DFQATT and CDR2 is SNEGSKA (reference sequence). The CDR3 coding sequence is TGCAGTGCTACCCCGGGCGGGGGGGAGACCCAGTGCTTC. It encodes CSATPGGGETQCF.

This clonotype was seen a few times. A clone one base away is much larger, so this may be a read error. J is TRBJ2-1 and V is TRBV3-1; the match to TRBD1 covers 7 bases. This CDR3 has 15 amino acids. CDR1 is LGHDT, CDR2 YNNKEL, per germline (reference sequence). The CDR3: CASSLGQLTYNEQSF. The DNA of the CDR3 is TGTGCCAGCAGCCTGGGACAGCTTACCTACAATGAGCAGTCCTTC.

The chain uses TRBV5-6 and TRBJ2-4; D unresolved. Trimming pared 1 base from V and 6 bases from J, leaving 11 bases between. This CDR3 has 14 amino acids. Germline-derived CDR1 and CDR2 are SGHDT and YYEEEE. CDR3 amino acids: CASSLRHSTNIQYF. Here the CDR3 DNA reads TGTGCCAGCAGCTTGCGGCACTCAACAAACATTCAGTACTTC.

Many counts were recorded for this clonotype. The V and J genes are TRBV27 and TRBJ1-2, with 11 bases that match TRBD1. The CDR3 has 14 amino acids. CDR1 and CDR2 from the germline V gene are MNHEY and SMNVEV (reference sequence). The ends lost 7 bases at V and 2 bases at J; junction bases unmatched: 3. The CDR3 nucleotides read TGTGCCAGCACCGGACAGGGGGCAAACTATGGCTACACCTTC. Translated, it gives CASTGQGANYGYTF.

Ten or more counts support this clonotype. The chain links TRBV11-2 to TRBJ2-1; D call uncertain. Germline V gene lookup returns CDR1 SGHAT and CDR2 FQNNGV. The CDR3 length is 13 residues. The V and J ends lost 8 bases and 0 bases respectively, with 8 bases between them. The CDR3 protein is CASRWDSYNEQFF. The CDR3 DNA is TGTGCCAGCCGCTGGGACTCCTACAATGAGCAGTTCTTC.

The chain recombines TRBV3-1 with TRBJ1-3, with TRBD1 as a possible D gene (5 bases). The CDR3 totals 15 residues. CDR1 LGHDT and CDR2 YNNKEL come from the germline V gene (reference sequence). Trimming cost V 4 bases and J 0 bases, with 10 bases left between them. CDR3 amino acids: CASSPHRSSGNTIYF. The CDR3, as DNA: TGTGCCAGCAGCCCCCACAGGAGCTCTGGAAACACCATATATTTT.